This TCR beta chain was sequenced during a study of blood T cell repertoires in COVID-19. Turning to the study itself: From the United States, Italy and Spain came samples of acute and convalescent COVID-19. PBMCs, B-cell-depleted T cells, or T cells provided the cDNA or gDNA that made up the material.

This CDR3 has 14 residues. The germline V gene encodes CDR1 MNHEY and CDR2 SMNVEV (reference sequence). The V gene end was trimmed by 5 bases and the J gene end by 5 bases; junction bases not matched to a gene: 5. Methods used by the authors: The assay estimated nucleated cells by amplifying reference gene primers. TCRdb's table, derived via immunoSEQ multiplex PCR, lists solely in-frame clones and lacks some. Clone size and V and J calls were adopted from that table, with D and trimming inferred from the DNA. Among more than 65,000 clones listed, roughly 73% were seen once. Sequencing used peripheral blood. This chain uses TRBV27 with TRBJ2-7; 11 nucleotides line up with TRBD2. This clonotype was sampled from a human donor in a cohort sampled during active COVID-19. The CDR3 DNA reads TGTGCCAGCAGTATTAGCGGGAGGGCCAACGAGCAGTACTTC. Translating gives CASSISGRANEQYF.